These 3 T cell receptor beta chains originate from one sample sequenced in a study of cytomegalovirus exposure and HLA in healthy donors. The PCR made use of 60 Vbeta and 13 Jbeta primers. Clones were sequenced by immunoSEQ multiplex PCR, and TCRdb holds only the in-frame ones, with some missing. The data hold about 70,000 clones, with 70% to 85% observed a single time. Sequenced input: PBMCs. The receptors originated from a human donor in good health.

The V and J genes are TRBV30 and TRBJ1-3; D remains unclear. CDR1 is GTSNPN, CDR2 SVGIG, per germline (reference sequence). This CDR3 is 12 amino acids long. V lost 3 bases and J lost 7, with 10 bases in between. The chain's CDR3 is CAWSGEGNTIYF. Written as DNA, the CDR3 is TGTGCCTGGAGCGGAGAGGGCAACACCATATATTTT.

V and J are TRBV10-1 and TRBJ2-3; 13 bases agree with TRBD2. This CDR3 is built from 15 residues. Looked up from germline, CDR1 is WNHNN and CDR2 is SYGVQD (reference sequence). J lost 5 bases, V lost 8 bases, and 7 bases had no gene match. The CDR3 is CASSRLAGGRDTQYF. The CDR3 DNA reads TGCGCCAGCTCCCGACTAGCGGGAGGTCGAGATACGCAGTATTTT.

The CDR3 sequence is CASSLASGENIQYF. DNA of the CDR3: TGTGCCAGCAGCTTGGCCTCCGGGGAAAACATTCAGTACTTC. The chain is built from TRBV5-5 and TRBJ2-4; TRBD2 is a possible D gene (5 bases). Looked up from germline, CDR1 is SGHKS and CDR2 is YYEKEE (reference sequence). The CDR3 contains 14 residues. Deletions cut 0 bases from V and 5 bases from J, with 9 bases between.